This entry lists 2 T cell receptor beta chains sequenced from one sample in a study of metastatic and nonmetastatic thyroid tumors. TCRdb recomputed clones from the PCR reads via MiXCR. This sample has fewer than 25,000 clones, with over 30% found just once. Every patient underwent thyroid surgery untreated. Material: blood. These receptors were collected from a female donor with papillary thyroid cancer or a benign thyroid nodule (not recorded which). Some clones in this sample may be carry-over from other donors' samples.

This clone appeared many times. CDR3 amino acids: CASSVVDRGNYGYTF. The CDR3 DNA follows: TGTGCCAGCAGCGTAGTCGACAGGGGTAACTATGGCTACACCTTC. This sequence joins TRBV9 and TRBJ1-2; 8 bases align to TRBD1. CDR1 is SGDLS and CDR2 is YYNGEE in the germline V gene. J gave up 1 base and V 0 bases, and 2 bases lay outside the gene matches. This CDR3 spans 15 amino acids. Full variable domain (remainder filled in from reference TRBV9 and TRBJ1-2): DSGVTQTPKHLITATGQRVTLRCSPRSGDLSVYWYQQSLDQGLQFLIQYYNGEERAKGNILERFSAQQFPDLHSELNLSSLELGDSALYFCASSVVDRGNYGYTFGSGTRLTVV.

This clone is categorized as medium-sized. DNA for the CDR3: TGCGCCAGCAGCCAACCGACGAGGGGACGGTATGGCTACACCTTC. Translation: CASSQPTRGRYGYTF. The V gene is TRBV4-1, the J gene TRBJ1-2; D may be TRBD1 (5 bases). The CDR3 sequence is 15 residues long. Germline V gene lookup returns CDR1 MGHRA and CDR2 YSYEKL. V lost 2 bases and J 5 bases, leaving 15 bases between the germline ends.